The next 2 T cell receptor beta chains were all read from a single sample in a study of T cells in Graves' hyperthyroidism and ophthalmopathy. The investigators amplified TCR beta CDR3 regions from RNA transcripts. Using the HTBI primer set, a first-round RT-PCR was run on the TCR CDR3. One entry per CDR3 protein, called by TCRdb with MiXCR from the multiplex PCR reads. This table holds about 360,000 distinct CDR3 sequences, over 10% found once. Sequenced input: blood. These receptors all stem from a woman between 18 and 29 years old with Graves' hyperthyroidism.

This rearrangement joins TRBV20-1 to TRBJ1-5; D gene unclear. The CDR3 contains 15 residues. V was shortened by 6 bases and J by 1 base, with 16 bases between the two germline ends. The germline V gene has CDR1 DFQATT and CDR2 SNEGSKA (reference sequence). The CDR3 DNA is TGCAGTGCCCTAGGGATCCCCGGGAGCAATCAGCCCCAGCATTTT. Its translation is CSALGIPGSNQPQHF.

The chain has TRBV20-1 and TRBJ2-7; D possibly matches TRBD1 or TRBD2 (6 bases each). Looked up from germline, CDR1 is DFQATT and CDR2 is SNEGSKA (reference sequence). Trimming shortened V by 2 bases and J by 1 base, and 15 bases separated the two germline ends. The CDR3 sequence is 15 residues long. The CDR3 DNA sequence: TGCAGTGCTAGATCCGGGGGCCCACCATCCTACGAGCAGTACTTC. This codes for CSARSGGPPSYEQYF.